This T cell receptor beta chain was captured by sequencing in a study of blood T cell repertoires in COVID-19. About the research overall: The samples span acute and convalescent COVID-19 from the United States, Italy and Spain. The cDNA or gDNA used as material had been derived from T cells, B-cell-depleted T cells, or PBMCs.

CDR3 length: 14 residues. V was shortened by 4 bases and J by 0 bases, with 9 bases between the two germline ends. Germline V gene lookup returns CDR1 MNHEY and CDR2 SVGAGI. In the original analysis: For nucleated cells, counts were estimated from reference gene primer amplification. Profiled with immunoSEQ multiplex PCR; TCRdb holds only in-frame clones, not every one. V, J and clone size derive from that table, while D and trimming were established from the DNA sequence. The repertoire includes about 410,000 clones, 75% to 90% of them detected once, and around 1.5% sits in the top ten. Specimen: peripheral blood. The V call is TRBV6-5, the J call TRBJ1-1; tentative D call: TRBD1 (5 bases). The sequence was collected from a woman in her thirties or forties with COVID-19, enrolled during active disease. The CDR3 bases are TGTGCCAGCAGTTTCGGACACTTGAACACTGAAGCTTTCTTT. Protein: CASSFGHLNTEAFF.